This T cell receptor (beta chain) comes out of a study of blood T cell repertoires in COVID-19. With 4 bases removed from V and 0 bases from J, the gap between germline ends came to 9 bases. Germline V gives CDR1 MDHEN, CDR2 SYDVKM. The CDR3 loop spans 15 amino acids. Original handling: Reference gene primer amplification yielded estimated nucleated cell counts. Measured with immunoSEQ multiplex PCR; TCRdb has only the in-frame clones, and not every one. V and J calls plus clone size are reproduced from that table; the DNA served to infer D and trimming. Counted here are about 110,000 clones, 84% occurring once; the ten biggest clones make up 11% to 15%.

This clonotype was sampled from a woman aged 60 to 75 with acute or convalescent COVID-19. Sequenced sample: peripheral blood. The J gene is TRBJ2-2, the V gene TRBV28, with TRBD1 as a possible D gene (5 bases). The CDR3 DNA is TGTGCCAGCAGTTCCAGGGTCGCGAACACCGGGGAGCTGTTTTTT. This encodes CASSSRVANTGELFF.